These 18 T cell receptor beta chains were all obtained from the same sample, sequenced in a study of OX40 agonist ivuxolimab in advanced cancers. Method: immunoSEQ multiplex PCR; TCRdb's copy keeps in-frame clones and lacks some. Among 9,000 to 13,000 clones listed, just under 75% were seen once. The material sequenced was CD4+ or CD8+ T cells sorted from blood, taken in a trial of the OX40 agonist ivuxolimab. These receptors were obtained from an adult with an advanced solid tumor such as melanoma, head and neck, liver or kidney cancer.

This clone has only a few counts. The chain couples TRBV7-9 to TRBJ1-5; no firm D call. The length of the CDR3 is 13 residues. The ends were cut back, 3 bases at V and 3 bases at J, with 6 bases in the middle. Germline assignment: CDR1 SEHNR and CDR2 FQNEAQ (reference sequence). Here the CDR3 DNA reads TGTGCCAGCAGCTTTGGGCTCAATCAGCCCCAGCATTTT. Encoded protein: CASSFGLNQPQHF.

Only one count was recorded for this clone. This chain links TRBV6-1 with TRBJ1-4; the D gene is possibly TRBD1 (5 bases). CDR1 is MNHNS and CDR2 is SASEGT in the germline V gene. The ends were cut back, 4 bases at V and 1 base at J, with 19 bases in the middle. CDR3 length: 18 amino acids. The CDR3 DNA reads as TGTGCCAGCAGTGGGGCAGGGAATTCGGGAATAACTAATGAAAAACTGTTTTTT. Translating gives CASSGAGNSGITNEKLFF.

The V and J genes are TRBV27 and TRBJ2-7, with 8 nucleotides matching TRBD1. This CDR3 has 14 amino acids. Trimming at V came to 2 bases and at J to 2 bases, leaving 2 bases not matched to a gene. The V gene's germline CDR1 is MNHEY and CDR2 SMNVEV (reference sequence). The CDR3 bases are TGTGCCAGCAGTTTAGCACAGGGGGCCTACGAGCAGTACTTC. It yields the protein CASSLAQGAYEQYF.

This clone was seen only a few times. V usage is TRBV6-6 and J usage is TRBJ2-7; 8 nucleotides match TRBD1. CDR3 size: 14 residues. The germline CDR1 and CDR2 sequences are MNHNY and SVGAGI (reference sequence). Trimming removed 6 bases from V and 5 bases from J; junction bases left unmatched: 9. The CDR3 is CASRPGQGFNEQYF. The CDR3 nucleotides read TGTGCCAGCAGACCCGGACAGGGATTTAACGAGCAGTACTTC.

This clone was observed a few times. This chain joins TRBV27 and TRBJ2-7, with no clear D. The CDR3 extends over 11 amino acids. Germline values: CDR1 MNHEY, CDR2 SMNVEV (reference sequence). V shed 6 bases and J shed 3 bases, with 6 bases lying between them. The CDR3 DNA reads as TGTGCCAGCAGCCTTCTCTACGAGCAGTACTTC. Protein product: CASSLLYEQYF.

The DNA for the CDR3 is TGTGCCAGCAGTGATTTGGGCCTAGCGGGGGAGAACACCGGGGAGCTGTTTTTT. This codes for CASSDLGLAGENTGELFF. The chain links TRBV25-1 to TRBJ2-2; TRBD2 matches 10 bases. Germline-derived CDR1 and CDR2 are MGHDK and SYGVNS. This CDR3 comprises 18 residues. The V and J ends lost 3 bases and 1 base, in that order; junction bases with no gene match: 8.

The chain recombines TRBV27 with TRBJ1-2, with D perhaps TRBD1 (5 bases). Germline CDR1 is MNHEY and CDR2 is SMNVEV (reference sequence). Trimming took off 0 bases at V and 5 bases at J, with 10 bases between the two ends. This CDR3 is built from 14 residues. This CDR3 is CASSLSGTGYGYTF. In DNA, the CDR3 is TGTGCCAGCAGTTTATCGGGGACGGGATATGGCTACACCTTC.

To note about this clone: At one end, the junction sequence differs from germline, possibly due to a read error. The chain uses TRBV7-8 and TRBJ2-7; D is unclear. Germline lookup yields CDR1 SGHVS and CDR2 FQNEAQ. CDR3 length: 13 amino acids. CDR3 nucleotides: TGCGCCAGCAGCCCCTCGGATGACTACGAGCAGTACTTC. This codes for CASSPSDDYEQYF.

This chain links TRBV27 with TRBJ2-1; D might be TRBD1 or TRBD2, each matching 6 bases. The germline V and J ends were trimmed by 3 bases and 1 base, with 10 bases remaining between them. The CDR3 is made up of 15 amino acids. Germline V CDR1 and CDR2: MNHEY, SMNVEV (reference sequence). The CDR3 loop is CASSFRGGSYNEQFF. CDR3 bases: TGTGCCAGCAGTTTCAGGGGAGGTTCCTACAATGAGCAGTTCTTC.

The CDR3 DNA reads as TGTGCCAGCAGGGACAGTGACAGGGGCACCGGGGAGCTGTTTTTT. The encoded protein is CASRDSDRGTGELFF. J is TRBJ2-2 and V is TRBV7-3; 8 nucleotides align to TRBD1. V dropped 6 bases and J dropped 4; count of bases not matched to a gene: 7. The germline CDR1 and CDR2 sequences are SGHTA and FQGTGA. CDR3 length: 15 residues.

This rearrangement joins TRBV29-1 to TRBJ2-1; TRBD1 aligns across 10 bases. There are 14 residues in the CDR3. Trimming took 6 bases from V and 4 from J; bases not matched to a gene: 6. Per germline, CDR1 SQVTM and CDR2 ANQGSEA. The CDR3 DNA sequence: TGCAGCGTCGAGGGGACAGGGGCGTACAATGAGCAGTTCTTC. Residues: CSVEGTGAYNEQFF.

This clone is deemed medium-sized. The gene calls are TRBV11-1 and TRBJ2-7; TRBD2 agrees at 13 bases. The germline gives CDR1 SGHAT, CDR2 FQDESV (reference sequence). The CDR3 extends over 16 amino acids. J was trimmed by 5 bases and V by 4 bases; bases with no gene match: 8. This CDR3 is CASSWSTSGRPDEQYF. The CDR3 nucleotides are TGTGCCAGCAGCTGGTCGACTAGCGGGAGGCCGGACGAGCAGTACTTC. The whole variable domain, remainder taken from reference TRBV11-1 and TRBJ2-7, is EAEVAQSPRYKITEKSQAVAFWCDPISGHATLYWYRQILGQGPELLVQFQDESVVDDSQLPKDRFSAERLKGVDSTLKIQPAELGDSAMYLCASSWSTSGRPDEQYFGPGTRLTVT.

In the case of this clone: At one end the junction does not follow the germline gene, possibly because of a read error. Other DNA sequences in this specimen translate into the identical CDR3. DNA of the CDR3: TGTGCTAGCAGCCCTGATCTAGCCAAAAACATTCAGTACTTC. This encodes CASSPDLAKNIQYF. V is TRBV27 and J is TRBJ2-4; D is ambiguous. The CDR3 is 14 residues long. CDR1 is MNHEY and CDR2 is SMNVEV in the germline V gene (reference sequence).

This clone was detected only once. Here the CDR3 reads CASSQPAGSTDTQYF. In DNA, the CDR3 is TGCGCCAGCAGCCAGCCCGCGGGTTCGACAGATACGCAGTATTTT. The J gene is TRBJ2-3, the V gene TRBV4-1; D may be TRBD2 (5 bases). The germline gives CDR1 MGHRA, CDR2 YSYEKL. V was clipped by 3 bases and J by 3 bases, with 13 bases between them. The CDR3 is 15 residues long.

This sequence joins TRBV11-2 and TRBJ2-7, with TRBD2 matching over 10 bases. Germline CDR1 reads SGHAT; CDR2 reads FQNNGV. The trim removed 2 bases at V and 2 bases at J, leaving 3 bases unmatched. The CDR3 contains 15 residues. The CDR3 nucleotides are TGTGCCAGCAGCTTAACCGGGACTAGCGCCTACGAGCAGTACTTC. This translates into CASSLTGTSAYEQYF. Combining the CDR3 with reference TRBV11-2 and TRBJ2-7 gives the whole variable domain EAGVAQSPRYKIIEKRQSVAFWCNPISGHATLYWYQQILGQGPKLLIQFQNNGVVDDSQLPKDRFSAERLKGVDSTLKIQPAKLEDSAVYLCASSLTGTSAYEQYFGPGTRLTVT.

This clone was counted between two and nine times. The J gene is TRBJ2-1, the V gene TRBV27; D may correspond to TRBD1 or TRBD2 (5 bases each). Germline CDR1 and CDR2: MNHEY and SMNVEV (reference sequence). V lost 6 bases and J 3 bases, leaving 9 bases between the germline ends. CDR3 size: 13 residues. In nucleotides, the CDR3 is TGTGCCAGCAGGGGACCAGGCTACAATGAGCAGTTCTTC. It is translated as CASRGPGYNEQFF.

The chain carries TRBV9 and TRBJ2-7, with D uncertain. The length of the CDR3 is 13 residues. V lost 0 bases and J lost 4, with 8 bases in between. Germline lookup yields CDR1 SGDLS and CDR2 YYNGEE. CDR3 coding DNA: TGTGCCAGCAGCGTAGCTCCGGAGTACGAGCAGTACTTC. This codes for CASSVAPEYEQYF. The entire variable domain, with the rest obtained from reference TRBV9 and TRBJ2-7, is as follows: DSGVTQTPKHLITATGQRVTLRCSPRSGDLSVYWYQQSLDQGLQFLIQYYNGEERAKGNILERFSAQQFPDLHSELNLSSLELGDSALYFCASSVAPEYEQYFGPGTRLTVT.

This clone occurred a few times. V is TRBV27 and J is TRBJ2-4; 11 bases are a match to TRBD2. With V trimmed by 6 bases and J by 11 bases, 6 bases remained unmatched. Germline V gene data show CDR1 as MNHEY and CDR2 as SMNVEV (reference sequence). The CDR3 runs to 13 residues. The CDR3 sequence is CASRPGLAGVQYF. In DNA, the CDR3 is TGTGCCAGCAGACCCGGACTAGCGGGCGTTCAGTACTTC.